The clone carrying this T cell receptor (beta chain) was picked up a small number of times. The entry originates in a study of blood T cell repertoires in COVID-19. Study details: Both acute and convalescent COVID-19 samples were obtained from the United States, Italy and Spain. PBMCs, B-cell-depleted T cells, or T cells provided the cDNA or gDNA that made up the material.

The V end was cut by 8 bases, the J end by 7 bases, with 12 bases between. This CDR3 contains 11 residues. Per the germline V gene, CDR1 is SNHLY and CDR2 is FYNNEI. In the source study's methods: Quantification of nucleated cells was approximated via reference gene primer amplification. Profiled with immunoSEQ multiplex PCR; TCRdb holds only in-frame clones, not every one. Clone size and the V and J calls come from that table; the DNA yielded D and trimming. The table includes approximately 51,000 clones, around 87% detected once. Sequences were obtained from peripheral blood. This chain connects TRBV2 to TRBJ2-7; the D gene is possibly TRBD2 (5 bases). This clonotype was obtained from a man aged 40-55 years with active COVID-19. Written as DNA, the CDR3 is TGTGCCAGCCTGATTGAGCGGGAGCAGTACTTC. This sequence encodes CASLIEREQYF.